The T cell receptor beta chain under discussion was sequenced for a study of T cells in Graves' hyperthyroidism and ophthalmopathy. Study at large: Peripheral blood sampling occurred at initial diagnosis, before any treatment. Findings and caveats of the study: Expanded thyroid clonotypes (above 0.001) were mostly also found in blood. Progression to ophthalmopathy was predicted a median of 6.5 months early.

This clonotype was recorded many times. Its antigen is unknown. RNA transcripts provided the source from which TCR beta CDR3 regions were amplified. The TCR CDR3 was amplified in a first-round RT-PCR using the HTBI primer set. Using its own MiXCR run on the multiplex PCR reads, TCRdb lists one record per CDR3 protein. Found here are 450,000 to 650,000 distinct CDR3 sequences, around 21% of them singletons; the top ten hold 26%. The specimen was blood. The receptor comes from a man aged 18 to 30 with Graves' hyperthyroidism.

CDR3 sequence: CASNNDGLIAHF. CDR3 sequence (DNA): TGTGCCAGTAATAATGACGGCCTAATCGCGCATTTT. The chain combines TRBV19 with TRBJ1-5; D ambiguous. The CDR3 sequence is 12 residues long. Germline assignment: CDR1 LNHDA and CDR2 SQIVND (reference sequence). Trimming took off 7 bases at V and 15 bases at J, with 19 bases between the two ends. The whole variable domain, remainder taken from reference TRBV19 and TRBJ1-5, is DGGITQSPKYLFRKEGQNVTLSCEQNLNHDAMYWYRQDPGQGLRLIYYSQIVNDFQKGDIAEGYSVSREKKESFPLTVTSAQKNPTAFYLCASNNDGLIAHFGDGTRLSIL.